This T cell receptor (beta chain) appears in the sequencing data of a study of control samples from healthy donors and cancer patients. This CDR3 comprises 17 residues. The J segment lost 7 bases and the V segment lost 3 bases, leaving 15 bases of the junction unmatched. The germline V gene encodes CDR1 LNHDA and CDR2 SQIVND (reference sequence). TCRdb keeps only in-frame clones here, not all; method: immunoSEQ multiplex PCR. Here the sample spans under 85,000 clones, more than 75% being singletons. The sequenced sample was PBMCs. The gene calls are TRBV19 and TRBJ2-3; the match to TRBD1 covers 8 bases. This sequence originates from a woman aged 50 to 60 with lung cancer. DNA for the CDR3: TGTGCCAGTAGTATCATTGGGGGACAGGAGTTCATGAATACGCAGTATTTT. It encodes CASSIIGGQEFMNTQYF.